This T cell receptor beta chain was captured in a study of regulatory T cells in long-lasting Graves disease (TCRdb year 2021). In terms of the full investigation: To count as having persistent Graves' disease, a patient had to have received antithyroid drug treatment for over 5 years with TSH receptor autoantibodies remaining persistently positive. Patients with persistent Graves' disease were compared with patients with newly diagnosed Graves' disease using TCR sequencing and RNA sequencing of peripheral blood. The study was registered as a clinical trial and conducted in China. A total of roughly 35 samples underwent TCR sequencing: around 13 from persistent and roughly 20 from newly diagnosed Graves' disease patients. Antithyroid drugs had been taken for approximately ten years on average by persistent Graves' disease patients in the clinical cohort. The paper's findings and limits, for the study overall: Compared with newly diagnosed patients, persistent Graves' disease patients had lower TCR Shannon entropy and fewer highly expanded clones, which suggests clonal expansion. A larger number of public clonotypes was shared among persistent patients (fewer than 3,000) than among newly diagnosed patients (around 870). Because the primary lesion, thyroid tissue, could not be accessed, the study looked at peripheral blood alone. Preferential use of TRBV28, TRBJ1-2 and TRBJ2-5 was observed in persistent disease, whereas TRBV20-1 and TRBJ2-1 were favored in newly diagnosed disease. The authors acknowledged the small sample size as a limitation that may reduce accuracy. Sequencing and analysis were limited to the TCR beta chain.

Trimming removed 4 bases from V and 4 bases from J; the gene matches leave 13 bases unexplained. The germline V gene encodes CDR1 SGHRS and CDR2 YFSETQ. Inclusive of the bounding cysteine and phenylalanine, the CDR3 is 17 residues long. Only the CDR3 part of the read is kept: 51 bases, read in frame from the first base. Sample time point, as interpreted from the label and publication: persistent/refractory GD, antithyroid drugs over 5 years with positive TRAb. For both TCR sequencing and RNA sequencing, RNA was extracted from PBMCs using TRIzol. The diagnosis of Graves' disease was made according to American Thyroid Association guidelines. Patients for the study were recruited at an endocrinology department in Xi'an, China. From each patient, around 9 milliliters of peripheral blood was collected into an EDTA anticoagulant tube. Ficoll Paque Plus density gradient separation was used to isolate PBMCs, and no further T cell sorting was performed. An Agilent 2100 Bioanalyzer and agarose gel were used to check RNA quality, while a NanoDrop 2000 measured RNA concentration.

This clonotype was recorded only once. This clone's antigen is unknown. No clone much larger than this one lies a single base away; base qualities are absent. Weak support is all one read offers. Library preparation used multiplex PCR. Data came from an Illumina HiSeq 4000. CDR3 regions were amplified by Arm-PCR with iRepertoire HTBI primers to construct TCR beta libraries. Gel purification was performed on PCR products prior to sequencing. From the authors' description of their analysis: A total of some 60 TRBV and under 15 TRBJ segments were identified across samples and were used for gene usage analysis of CDR3 amino acid clonotypes. Filtered high-quality paired reads were merged into contigs using COPE and FqMerger. BLAST was used to align contigs to IMGT TRBV, TRBD and TRBJ reference genes, with CDR3 defined following IMGT. Clonotypes above 0.1% frequency were classified as highly expanded clones. Shannon entropy was used to measure repertoire diversity, and the Gini coefficient was used to measure V-J evenness. A clonotype was considered public if more than one individual shared it. TCRdb applied fastp at Q25 and MiXCR to the public reads, then kept only in-frame beta chains. Every entry covers one CDR3 protein and lists the most common genes and DNA from its rows. These V and J calls are TCRdb output, not the study's own analysis. Recorded for this sample are about 400,000 distinct CDR3 sequences; less than 25% of them occurred a single time. The ten largest clones represent around 21% of the sample.

This material consisted of peripheral blood mononuclear cells (PBMCs), taken when the disease was refractory, from a patient treated with antithyroid drugs. This clonotype originated in a female donor with Graves disease. This chain is built from TRBV5-1 and TRBJ2-7, with 11 bases matching TRBD1. The CDR3: CASSATGSGTGGYEQYF. The DNA reads TGCGCCAGCAGCGCGACAGGATCCGGGACAGGGGGATACGAGCAGTACTTC.